These 7 T cell receptor beta chains originate from one sample sequenced in a study of read filtering for tumor transcriptome and immune sequencing. This library used roughly 400 ng RNA and molecular barcoded adaptors spanning alpha/delta and beta/gamma chains. TCRdb called the reads again in MiXCR, with one record for every CDR3 protein. The sample records roughly 67,000 distinct CDR3 sequences, roughly 19% being singletons. Sequencing was carried out using a population of CD138-negative cells sorted from bone marrow. These receptors were collected from a donor over 35 with multiple myeloma.

This chain links TRBV20-1 with TRBJ2-1; a weak D match, TRBD1 (5 bases). CDR1 is DFQATT, CDR2 SNEGSKA, per germline (reference sequence). V was shortened by 1 base and J by 5 bases, with 15 bases between the two germline ends. CDR3 length: 15 amino acids. This chain's CDR3 is CSARALARVNNEQFF. In nucleotides, the CDR3 is TGCAGTGCTAGAGCGTTGGCCAGGGTCAACAATGAGCAGTTCTTC.

This clonotype occurred many times. This chain connects TRBV12-3 or TRBV12-4 to TRBJ2-1; D is perhaps TRBD2 (6 bases). V lost 2 bases to trimming and J lost 9 bases, with 11 bases between them. This CDR3 has 13 residues. CDR3 DNA sequence: TGTGCCAGCAGTTTACATACTAGCCTTGAGCAGTTCTTC. Translation gives CASSLHTSLEQFF.

About this clonotype: This clone may be a read error of a much larger clone one base away. V usage is TRBV3-1 and J usage is TRBJ2-3; TRBD2 might be the D (6 bases). V was pared by 5 bases and J by 4 bases, with 19 bases between. Germline CDR1 reads LGHDT; CDR2 reads YNNKEL (reference sequence). The CDR3 totals 16 residues. CDR3 DNA sequence: TGTGCCAGCAGCGCAACTAGCAGGAGTTCCCCAGATACGCAGTATTTT. As protein: CASSATSRSSPDTQYF.

This clonotype came up many times. The chain carries TRBV4-2 and TRBJ2-1, with D unclear. Trimming took off 0 bases at V and 7 bases at J, with 7 bases between the two ends. Germline V gene lookup returns CDR1 LGHNA and CDR2 YNFKEQ. The CDR3 is 13 amino acids. For the CDR3, the DNA is TGTGCCAGCAGCCAAGATAGGGTGAATGAGCAGTTCTTC. Protein: CASSQDRVNEQFF.

This clonotype occurred many times. The chain combines TRBV2 with TRBJ1-6; 7 bases fit TRBD1. Germline CDR1 reads SNHLY; CDR2 reads FYNNEI. V lost 7 bases to trimming and J lost 7 bases; unmatched junction nucleotides: 4. This CDR3 has 13 amino acids. CDR3 sequence reads: CASTGDSNSPLHF. CDR3 nucleotides: TGTGCCAGCACCGGGGACAGCAATTCACCCCTCCACTTT.

This clonotype was counted at least ten times. The V and J genes are TRBV20-1 and TRBJ2-1, with 14 bases that match TRBD2. The germline gives CDR1 DFQATT, CDR2 SNEGSKA (reference sequence). V lost 3 bases to trimming and J lost 8 bases; unmatched junction nucleotides: 0. This CDR3 is built from 13 residues. DNA for the CDR3: TGCAGTGCTAGGACTAGCGGGAGGGATGAGCAGTTCTTC. Translated: CSARTSGRDEQFF.

CDR3 residues: CASTQTSGAQETQYF. The CDR3 DNA is TGCGCCAGTACCCAGACTAGCGGGGCCCAAGAGACCCAGTACTTC. The rearrangement links TRBV5-1 to TRBJ2-5; TRBD2 aligns across 11 bases. Germline CDR1 is SGHRS and CDR2 is YFSETQ. With V trimmed by 8 bases and J by 1 base, 7 bases remained unmatched. This CDR3 is built from 15 residues.